These T cell receptor beta chains were read from a single sample in a study of circulating tumor DNA in untreated peripheral T-cell lymphoma. TCRdb's copy holds only in-frame clones and misses some; the assay was immunoSEQ multiplex PCR. The table records around 10,000 clones, around 74% of them present only once. Sample: tumor tissue. Receptors originate from a human donor with peripheral T-cell lymphoma. Both conserved end residues are part of each CDR3. The order of the fields is clone size, D gene, V gene, J gene, CDR3 DNA, CDR3 protein. D genes are given only for firm matches. Only part of the rows carry a size: once, few, many, or a class if the clone is expanded.

abundance: NA
d_gene: NA
v_gene: TRBV11-3
j_gene: TRBJ1-4
CDR3nt: TGTGCCAGCAGAAACACGGGACATGGCGAAAAACTGTTTTTT
CDR3aa: CASRNTGHGEKLFF

abundance: once
d_gene: NA
v_gene: TRBV6-8
j_gene: TRBJ2-7
CDR3nt: TGTGCCAGCAGTTACGGGCAGGGTGACGAGCAGTACTTC
CDR3aa: CASSYGQGDEQYF

abundance: few
d_gene: NA
v_gene: TRBV5-1
j_gene: TRBJ2-2
CDR3nt: TGCGCCAGCAGCTTCCGGGACAACACCGGGGAGCTGTTTTTT
CDR3aa: CASSFRDNTGELFF

abundance: few
d_gene: NA
v_gene: TRBV19
j_gene: TRBJ1-5
CDR3nt: TGTGCCAGTACCCCCAGGAGGGAGGTTCAGCCCCAGCATTTT
CDR3aa: CASTPRREVQPQHF

abundance: NA
d_gene: NA
v_gene: TRBV11-3
j_gene: TRBJ2-2
CDR3nt: TGTGCCAGCACCCCCCCTGGACCGACGAACACCGGGGAGCTGTTTTTT
CDR3aa: CASTPPGPTNTGELFF

abundance: once
d_gene: NA
v_gene: TRBV10-2
j_gene: TRBJ2-1
CDR3nt: TGCGCCAGCAGTGAGAGAAAAGGGAGTGAGCAGTTCTTC
CDR3aa: CASSERKGSEQFF

abundance: NA
d_gene: NA
v_gene: TRBV5-1
j_gene: TRBJ1-2
CDR3nt: TGCGCCAGCAGCTACGCAGGCTCCAACTATGGCTACACCTTC
CDR3aa: CASSYAGSNYGYTF

abundance: few
d_gene: NA
v_gene: TRBV15
j_gene: TRBJ1-2
CDR3nt: TGTGCCACCAGCAGAGTCGGGCGGGATAACTATGGCTACACCTTC
CDR3aa: CATSRVGRDNYGYTF

abundance: few
d_gene: NA
v_gene: TRBV10-1
j_gene: TRBJ1-3
CDR3nt: TGCGCCAGCAGCCCCGGGACGGCTGGAAACACCATATATTTT
CDR3aa: CASSPGTAGNTIYF

abundance: NA
d_gene: NA
v_gene: TRBV12-5
j_gene: TRBJ2-5
CDR3nt: TGTGCCAGCTCCGAGGCGGGCCCTCGGGAGACCCAGTACTTC
CDR3aa: CASSEAGPRETQYF

abundance: NA
d_gene: NA
v_gene: TRBV19
j_gene: TRBJ2-3
CDR3nt: TGTGCCAGTAGTATAGAGAGGGGTGGCACAGATACGCAGTATTTT
CDR3aa: CASSIERGGTDTQYF

abundance: NA
d_gene: TRBD1
v_gene: TRBV28
j_gene: TRBJ1-3
CDR3nt: TGTGCCAGCAGTTTACCCGGGACAGGGGTGAACACCATATATTTT
CDR3aa: CASSLPGTGVNTIYF

abundance: NA
d_gene: NA
v_gene: TRBV6-8
j_gene: TRBJ1-5
CDR3nt: TGTGCCAGCAGTTCTTCAGGGGGCAATCAGCCCCAGCATTTT
CDR3aa: CASSSSGGNQPQHF

abundance: NA
d_gene: TRBD1
v_gene: TRBV29-1
j_gene: TRBJ1-5
CDR3nt: TGCAGCGCAGGACAGGGCAATCAGCCCCAGCATTTT
CDR3aa: CSAGQGNQPQHF

abundance: NA
d_gene: NA
v_gene: TRBV23-1
j_gene: TRBJ2-1
CDR3nt: TGCGCCAGCAGCTTGTACGGGGTAAAACAGCAGTTCTTC
CDR3aa: CASSLYGVKQQFF

abundance: few
d_gene: TRBD1
v_gene: TRBV6-8
j_gene: TRBJ2-7
CDR3nt: TGTGCCATCACCAAGGACAGGGCTACCTACGAGCAGTACTTC
CDR3aa: CAITKDRATYEQYF

abundance: NA
d_gene: TRBD1
v_gene: TRBV19
j_gene: TRBJ1-1
CDR3nt: TGTGCCAGTAGTCGGGACAGTGGGGCCTTTGAAGCTTTCTTT
CDR3aa: CASSRDSGAFEAFF

abundance: NA
d_gene: NA
v_gene: TRBV12-5
j_gene: TRBJ2-3
CDR3nt: TGTGCTAGTGGTTCAGGGGAAAGCACAGATACGCAGTATTTT
CDR3aa: CASGSGESTDTQYF

abundance: NA
d_gene: TRBD1
v_gene: TRBV2
j_gene: TRBJ1-5
CDR3nt: TGTGCCATAGGGACAGGGGGGGATCAGCCCCAGCATTTT
CDR3aa: CAIGTGGDQPQHF

abundance: NA
d_gene: NA
v_gene: TRBV19
j_gene: TRBJ2-3
CDR3nt: TGTGCCAGTAGTATCCAGCGTACGCAGTATTTT
CDR3aa: CASSIQRTQYF

abundance: NA
d_gene: TRBD2
v_gene: TRBV11-3
j_gene: TRBJ2-3
CDR3nt: TGTGCCAGCAGCGTCCCGGGACTAGGAGATACGCAGTATTTT
CDR3aa: CASSVPGLGDTQYF

abundance: NA
d_gene: TRBD1
v_gene: TRBV10-2
j_gene: TRBJ2-7
CDR3nt: TGCGCCAGCAGTGAGGGCAGGGGGCAACCCTACGAGCAGTACTTC
CDR3aa: CASSEGRGQPYEQYF

abundance: NA
d_gene: NA
v_gene: TRBV18
j_gene: TRBJ1-1
CDR3nt: TGTGCCAGCTCATCGGACAGAAACACTGAAGCTTTCTTT
CDR3aa: CASSSDRNTEAFF

abundance: NA
d_gene: TRBD1
v_gene: TRBV19
j_gene: TRBJ1-5
CDR3nt: TGTGCCAGTAGTATGCCTCCAGGGGGCCATCAGCCCCAGCATTTT
CDR3aa: CASSMPPGGHQPQHF

abundance: NA
d_gene: TRBD1
v_gene: TRBV9
j_gene: TRBJ2-3
CDR3nt: TGTGCCAGCAGCTCTTACAGGGGTTTGACTAGCACAGATACGCAGTATTTT
CDR3aa: CASSSYRGLTSTDTQYF

abundance: NA
d_gene: TRBD2
v_gene: TRBV19
j_gene: TRBJ2-5
CDR3nt: TGTGCCACCGCTCGGACTAGCGCCCAAGAGACCCAGTACTTC
CDR3aa: CATARTSAQETQYF

abundance: NA
d_gene: NA
v_gene: TRBV5-1
j_gene: TRBJ1-1
CDR3nt: TGCGCCAGCAGCTCCGGGAAGGAGAACACTGAAGCTTTCTTT
CDR3aa: CASSSGKENTEAFF

abundance: NA
d_gene: NA
v_gene: TRBV7-5
j_gene: TRBJ2-1
CDR3nt: TGTGCCAGCAGCTGGCTAGCGGGGGCCTACAATGAGCAGTTCTTC
CDR3aa: CASSWLAGAYNEQFF

abundance: once
d_gene: NA
v_gene: TRBV21-1
j_gene: TRBJ1-1
CDR3nt: TGTGCCAGCAGTCGATACATGAACACTGAAGCTTTCTTT
CDR3aa: CASSRYMNTEAFF

abundance: NA
d_gene: NA
v_gene: TRBV11-3
j_gene: TRBJ2-1
CDR3nt: TGTGCTAGCAGCTTAAACCGGGGGCAGTACAATGAGCAGTTCTTC
CDR3aa: CASSLNRGQYNEQFF

abundance: NA
d_gene: NA
v_gene: TRBV19
j_gene: TRBJ1-2
CDR3nt: TGTGCCAGTAGTATTCGGTTTGACGGCTACACCTTC
CDR3aa: CASSIRFDGYTF

abundance: medium-sized
d_gene: NA
v_gene: TRBV28
j_gene: TRBJ1-1
CDR3nt: TGTGCCAGCAGTTTGTCTGGCTTCGGTGGGGGGGCGGCTGAAGCTTTCTTT
CDR3aa: CASSLSGFGGGAAEAFF

abundance: few
d_gene: NA
v_gene: TRBV11-3
j_gene: TRBJ1-1
CDR3nt: TGTGCCAGCAGCCCACAGGGTTTAGGGAACACTGAAGCTTTCTTT
CDR3aa: CASSPQGLGNTEAFF

abundance: NA
d_gene: TRBD2
v_gene: TRBV19
j_gene: TRBJ2-1
CDR3nt: TGTGCCAGTAGTATACAGCGGGACGCCGCTTATAAGCAGTTCTTC
CDR3aa: CASSIQRDAAYKQFF

abundance: NA
d_gene: TRBD2
v_gene: TRBV6-8
j_gene: TRBJ2-3
CDR3nt: TGTGCCAGCAGATCTAGCGGGGGCGCGGATACGCAGTATTTT
CDR3aa: CASRSSGGADTQYF

abundance: NA
d_gene: TRBD2
v_gene: TRBV10-3
j_gene: TRBJ2-5
CDR3nt: TGTGCCATCAGTGAGCAGCGGGGGTTTCAAGAGACCCAGTACTTC
CDR3aa: CAISEQRGFQETQYF

abundance: NA
d_gene: TRBD1
v_gene: TRBV6-8
j_gene: TRBJ2-5
CDR3nt: TGTGCCAGCAGTGCCAGGGGGTGGCAAGAGACCCAGTACTTC
CDR3aa: CASSARGWQETQYF

abundance: NA
d_gene: NA
v_gene: TRBV29-1
j_gene: TRBJ1-4
CDR3nt: TGCAGCGCTGGAGGTGCAACTAATGAAAAACTGTTTTTT
CDR3aa: CSAGGATNEKLFF

abundance: NA
d_gene: NA
v_gene: TRBV19
j_gene: TRBJ1-2
CDR3nt: TGTGCCAGTAGTAGAGTGGGGGGCGGCTATGGCTACACCTTC
CDR3aa: CASSRVGGGYGYTF

abundance: NA
d_gene: TRBD2
v_gene: TRBV11-3
j_gene: TRBJ2-1
CDR3nt: TGTGCCAGCAAGGAAGCGGGGGGATGGGGTAATGAGCAGTTCTTC
CDR3aa: CASKEAGGWGNEQFF

abundance: NA
d_gene: TRBD1
v_gene: TRBV19
j_gene: TRBJ1-2
CDR3nt: TGTGCCAGTAGTAGTGACAGGGGTGGCTACACCTTC
CDR3aa: CASSSDRGGYTF

abundance: NA
d_gene: NA
v_gene: TRBV1
j_gene: TRBJ1-2
CDR3nt: TGCGCCAGCAGGCCTTGGACGGGTTCGGATGGCTACACCTTC
CDR3aa: CASRPWTGSDGYTF

abundance: few
d_gene: TRBD1
v_gene: TRBV12-5
j_gene: TRBJ2-7
CDR3nt: TGTGCTAGTGGTTTGGCAACCACAGGGGGCACCGAGCAGTACTTC
CDR3aa: CASGLATTGGTEQYF

abundance: NA
d_gene: NA
v_gene: TRBV28
j_gene: TRBJ1-3
CDR3nt: TGTGCCAGCAGTTCAGGGCTTGGTGGAAACACCATATATTTT
CDR3aa: CASSSGLGGNTIYF

abundance: NA
d_gene: TRBD2
v_gene: TRBV29-1
j_gene: TRBJ2-3
CDR3nt: TGCAGCGTTGGGGGACTAGCGGGGTGGCAGTATTTT
CDR3aa: CSVGGLAGWQYF

abundance: NA
d_gene: TRBD1
v_gene: TRBV19
j_gene: TRBJ2-2
CDR3nt: TGTGCCAGTAGTATAGCAGGGGGCAATGGGGAGCTGTTTTTT
CDR3aa: CASSIAGGNGELFF

abundance: NA
d_gene: NA
v_gene: TRBV28
j_gene: TRBJ1-5
CDR3nt: TGTGCCAGCAGTCACCAGGGAGTAAATCAGCCCCAGCATTTT
CDR3aa: CASSHQGVNQPQHF

abundance: few
d_gene: NA
v_gene: TRBV19
j_gene: TRBJ1-1
CDR3nt: TGTGCCAGTAGTATGGCTAACACTGAAGCTTTCTTT
CDR3aa: CASSMANTEAFF

abundance: NA
d_gene: TRBD1
v_gene: TRBV10-3
j_gene: TRBJ1-5
CDR3nt: TGTGCCACCAGAACCGTACAGGGGACCTTGAGCAATCAGCCCCAGCATTTT
CDR3aa: CATRTVQGTLSNQPQHF

abundance: NA
d_gene: NA
v_gene: TRBV10-2
j_gene: TRBJ1-1
CDR3nt: TGCGCCAGCACGCAAGATTCGGCCCAAGAAGCTTTCTTT
CDR3aa: CASTQDSAQEAFF

abundance: few
d_gene: NA
v_gene: TRBV6-8
j_gene: TRBJ2-7
CDR3nt: TGTGCCAGCAGTTACGGCCAAGGAACCTACGAGCAGTACTTC
CDR3aa: CASSYGQGTYEQYF

abundance: once
d_gene: TRBD1
v_gene: TRBV10-2
j_gene: TRBJ1-2
CDR3nt: TGCGCCAGCAGTGATCCGGGACAGTCCTTTTTCGACTACACCTTC
CDR3aa: CASSDPGQSFFDYTF

abundance: NA
d_gene: NA
v_gene: TRBV28
j_gene: TRBJ2-3
CDR3nt: TGTGCCAGCAGTTTTGATTGGGCGGATACGCAGTATTTT
CDR3aa: CASSFDWADTQYF

abundance: NA
d_gene: TRBD2
v_gene: TRBV19
j_gene: TRBJ2-5
CDR3nt: TGTGCCAGTAGTATCCCGCGGGGGGAGACCCAGTACTTC
CDR3aa: CASSIPRGETQYF

abundance: NA
d_gene: NA
v_gene: TRBV5-1
j_gene: TRBJ2-7
CDR3nt: TGCGCCAGCAGCCAGGCAGATCTAGCCTACGAGCAGTACTTC
CDR3aa: CASSQADLAYEQYF